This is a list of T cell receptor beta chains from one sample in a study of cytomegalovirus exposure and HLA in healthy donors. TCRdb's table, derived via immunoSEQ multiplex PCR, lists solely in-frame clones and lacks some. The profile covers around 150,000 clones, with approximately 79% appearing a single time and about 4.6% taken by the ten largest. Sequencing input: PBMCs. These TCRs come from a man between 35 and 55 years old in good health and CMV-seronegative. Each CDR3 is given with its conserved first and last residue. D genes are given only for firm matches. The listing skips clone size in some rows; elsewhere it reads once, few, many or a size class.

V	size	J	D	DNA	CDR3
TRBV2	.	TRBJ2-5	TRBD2	TGTGCCAGCGAAGGTCTTTTGGCTAGCGGACGGGAGACCCAGTACTTC	CASEGLLASGRETQYF
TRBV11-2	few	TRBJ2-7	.	TGTGCCAGCAGCTTTGGGGGGGCCCCGGCCTACGAGCAGTACTTC	CASSFGGAPAYEQYF
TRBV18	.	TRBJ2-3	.	TGTGCCAGCTCACCAAGGGGTACAGATACGCAGTATTTT	CASSPRGTDTQYF
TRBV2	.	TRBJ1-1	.	TGTGCCAGCAGTGAAGCGCTTCGGGTGTCGGAAGAAGCTTTCTTT	CASSEALRVSEEAFF
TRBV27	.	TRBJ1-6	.	TGTGCCAGCAGGGAGCGGGCAGGGTATAATTCACCCCTCCACTTT	CASRERAGYNSPLHF
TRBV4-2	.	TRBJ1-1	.	TGTGCCAGCAGCCAGAGGGACAAATCCGGGAACTCTGAAGCTTTCTTT	CASSQRDKSGNSEAFF
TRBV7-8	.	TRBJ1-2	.	TGTGCCAGCAGCCTTATCCCGACAGAATCCTATGGCTACACCTTC	CASSLIPTESYGYTF
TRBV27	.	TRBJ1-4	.	TGTGCCAGCAGTTTAGGGGGGGGGTTAGGTGAAAAACTGTTTTTT	CASSLGGGLGEKLFF
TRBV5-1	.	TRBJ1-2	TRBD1	TGCGCCAGCAGCTTGGAGGGGACAGGGCGAAGGTTTATGGGCTACACCTTC	CASSLEGTGRRFMGYTF
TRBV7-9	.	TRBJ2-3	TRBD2	TGTGCCAGCAGCTCGCCCCCCCGGGACTACACAGATACGCAGTATTTT	CASSSPPRDYTDTQYF
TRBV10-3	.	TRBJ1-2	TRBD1	TGTGCCATCAGTGAGGGACAGGGGAAGGGTGGCTACACCTTC	CAISEGQGKGGYTF
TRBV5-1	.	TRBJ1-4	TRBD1	TGCGCCAGCCGACAAAGCCGGACAGGGACCACAACTAATGAAAAACTGTTTTTT	CASRQSRTGTTTNEKLFF
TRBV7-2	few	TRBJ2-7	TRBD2	TGTGCCAGCAGCTTAGTAGCTAGCGGCTCCTACGAGCAGTACTTC	CASSLVASGSYEQYF
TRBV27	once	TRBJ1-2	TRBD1	TGTGCCAGCAGGGAACTGACAGGGCAATATGGCTACACCTTC	CASRELTGQYGYTF